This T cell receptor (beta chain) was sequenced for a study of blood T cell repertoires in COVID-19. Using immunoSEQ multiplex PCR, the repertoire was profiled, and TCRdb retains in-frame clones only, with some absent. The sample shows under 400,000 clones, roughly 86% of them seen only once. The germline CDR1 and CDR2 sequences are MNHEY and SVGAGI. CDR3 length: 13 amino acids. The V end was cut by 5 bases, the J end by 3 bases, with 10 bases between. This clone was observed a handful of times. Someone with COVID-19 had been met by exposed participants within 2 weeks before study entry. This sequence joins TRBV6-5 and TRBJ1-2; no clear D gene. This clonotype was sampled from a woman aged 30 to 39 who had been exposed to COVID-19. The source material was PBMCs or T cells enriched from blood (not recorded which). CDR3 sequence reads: CASSQTTDYGYTF. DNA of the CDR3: TGTGCCAGCAGTCAGACAACCGACTATGGCTACACCTTC.